This T cell receptor (beta chain) was captured in a study of shared clonotypes between healthy human individuals. Findings and limits, study-wide: Sequencing depth was a factor that was expected to affect clonotype sharing among donors.

Deep was the level used in running the assay. TCRdb's table, derived via immunoSEQ multiplex PCR, lists solely in-frame clones and lacks some. The sample has about 560,000 clones, about 80% seen once. Concerning this clone itself: Its antigen is unknown.

For genomic DNA, unsorted samples relied on around 81 million PBMCs. The V gene lost 0 bases and the J gene lost 6 bases, with 9 bases spanning the gap. Germline loops: CDR1 MNHEY, CDR2 SVGAGI. The CDR3 length is 13 residues. This chain links TRBV6-5 with TRBJ2-7, with unresolved D. Sequenced input: PBMCs. The clonotype was recovered from a woman aged 40 to 50 in good health. Some clones in this sample may be carry-over from other donors' samples. The CDR3 is CASSYSPLGEQYF. In nucleotides, the CDR3 is TGTGCCAGCAGTTACTCGCCCTTGGGCGAGCAGTACTTC.